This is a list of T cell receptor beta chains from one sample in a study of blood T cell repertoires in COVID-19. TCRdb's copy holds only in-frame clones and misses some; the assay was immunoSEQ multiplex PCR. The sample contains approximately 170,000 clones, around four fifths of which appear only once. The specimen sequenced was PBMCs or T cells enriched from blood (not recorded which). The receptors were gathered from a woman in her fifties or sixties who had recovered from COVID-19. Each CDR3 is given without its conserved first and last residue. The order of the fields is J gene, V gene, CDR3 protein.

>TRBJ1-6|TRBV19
ASSTGNFNSPLH
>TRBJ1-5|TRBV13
ASSFGQGARQPQH
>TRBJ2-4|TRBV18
ASSPAGYIQY
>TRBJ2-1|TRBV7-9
ASSLVREQDNEQF
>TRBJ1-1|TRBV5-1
ASRKHWELNTEAF
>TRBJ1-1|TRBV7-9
ASSQDSENTEAF
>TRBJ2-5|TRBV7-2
ASSEDLETQY
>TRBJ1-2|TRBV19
ASSTEGQGYGYT
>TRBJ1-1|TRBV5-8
ASRKTGSSEAF
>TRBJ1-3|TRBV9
ASSVAQSPRNTIY
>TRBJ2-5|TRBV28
ATWAPETQY
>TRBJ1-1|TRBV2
ASSESGGEAEAF
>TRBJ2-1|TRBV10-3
AATGTGNEDEQF
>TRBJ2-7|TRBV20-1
SASRGYAGGYEQY
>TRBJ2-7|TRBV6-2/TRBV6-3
ASSFTGYEQY
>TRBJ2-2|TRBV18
ASSPMEGLIGELF
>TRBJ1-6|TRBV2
AGQTASSYNSPLH
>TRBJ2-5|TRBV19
ASSTYGTSSTQY
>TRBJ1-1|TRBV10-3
AISPGQANTEAF
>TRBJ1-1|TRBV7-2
ASRNQGAGTEAF
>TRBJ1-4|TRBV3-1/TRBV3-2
ASSQVAEDEKLF
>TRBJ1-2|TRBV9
ASSPLGLLGYGYT
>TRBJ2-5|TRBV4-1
ASSQEMRAAPQKETQY
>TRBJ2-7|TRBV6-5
ASRLRTESYEQY
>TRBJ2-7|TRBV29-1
SVGTGGRYEQY
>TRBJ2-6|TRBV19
ASRGYGGYFLGANVLT
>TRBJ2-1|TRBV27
ASSNGLAGARYNEQF
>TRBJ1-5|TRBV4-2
ASSQDEGVYSNQPQH
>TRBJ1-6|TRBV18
ASSPISGTGDSPLH
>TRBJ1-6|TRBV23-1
ASKGDRAYNSPLH
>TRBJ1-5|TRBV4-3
ASSQEGGSKPQH
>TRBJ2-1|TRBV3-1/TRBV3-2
ASSRAGEYNEQF